The 2 T cell receptor beta chains below come from one sample, sequenced in a study of response to subunit inactivated influenza vaccine (dated by TCRdb to about 2018). The time point tag for this specimen amounts to: 45 days after influenza vaccine administration. Libraries came from RT-PCR. The data were produced on an Illumina HiSeq 2500. In-frame beta chains were kept once TCRdb had trimmed the public reads at Q25 with fastp and called clones with MiXCR. Here each entry gathers all rows of one CDR3 protein and keeps the most common genes and DNA. A total of 160,000 or so distinct CDR3 sequences appear in this sample, approximately 10% of them only once. In total, the top ten clones hold about an eighth of the sample. Sequenced here: non-naive T cells sorted from PBMCs, sampled 45 days after vaccination. Reading the label with the study, this specimen's cell subset or site is: memory T cell fraction. The source is a man aged 50-59 years who received an inactivated influenza vaccine. Donor details come from another sample of the same person, matched by shared clones.

In this sample, this clonotype turned up many times. The chain recombines TRBV12-3 or TRBV12-4 with TRBJ1-1; no firm D call. The CDR3 has 13 amino acids. Between the trimmed V and J ends, which lost 8 bases and 3 bases, there was a span of 13 bases. Here the CDR3 DNA reads TGTGCCAGCTCGCCTCTCGGGCACACTGAAGCTTTCTTT. It encodes CASSPLGHTEAFF.

In its sample, this clonotype was seen a few times. The chain links TRBV21-1 to TRBJ2-3; TRBD1, the table's D call, lacks a check against the DNA. TRBV21-1 counts as a pseudogene. The CDR3 spans 17 residues. For the CDR3, the DNA is TGTGCCAGCAACAAACCGATGCCGAGCCCCGGCACAGATACGCAGTATTTT. Residues: CASNKPMPSPGTDTQYF.